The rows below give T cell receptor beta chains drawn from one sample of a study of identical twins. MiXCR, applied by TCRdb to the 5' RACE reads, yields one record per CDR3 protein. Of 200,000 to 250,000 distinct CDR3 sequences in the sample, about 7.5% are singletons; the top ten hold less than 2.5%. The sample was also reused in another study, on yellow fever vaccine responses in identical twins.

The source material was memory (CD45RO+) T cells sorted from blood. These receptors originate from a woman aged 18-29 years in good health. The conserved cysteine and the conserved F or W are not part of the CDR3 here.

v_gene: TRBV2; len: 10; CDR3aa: ASRGQNQPQH
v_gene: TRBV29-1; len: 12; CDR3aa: SVEERTGFYGYT
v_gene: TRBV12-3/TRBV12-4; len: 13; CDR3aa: ASRTAWQPNNEQF
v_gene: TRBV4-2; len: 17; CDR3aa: ASSQVGAAWAGNTGELF
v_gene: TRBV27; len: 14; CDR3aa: ASSLFAAGDKNIQY
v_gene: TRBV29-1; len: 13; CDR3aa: SVSGTGRGNTEAF
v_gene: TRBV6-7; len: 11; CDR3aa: ASTGTPLYEQY
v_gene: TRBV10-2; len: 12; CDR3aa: ASYPGGKAGELF
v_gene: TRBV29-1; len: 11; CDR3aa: SVGRGSGNTIY
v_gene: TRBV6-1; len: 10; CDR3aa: ASSEKRDEAF
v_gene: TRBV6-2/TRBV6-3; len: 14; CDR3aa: ASSQQGREDTYEQY
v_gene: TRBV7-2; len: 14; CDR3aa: ASSIRSGGPSDTQY
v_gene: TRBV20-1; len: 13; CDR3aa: SAIGLAGGTDTQY
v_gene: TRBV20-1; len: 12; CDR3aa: SARGLAGDNEQF
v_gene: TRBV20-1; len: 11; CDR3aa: SARGTGWETQY
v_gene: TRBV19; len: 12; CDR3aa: ASSGKLSTGELF
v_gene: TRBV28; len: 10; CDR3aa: ATETGPRPQH
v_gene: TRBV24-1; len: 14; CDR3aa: ATSDYGGSSYNEQF
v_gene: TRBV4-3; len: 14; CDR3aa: ASSQDTGTATYEQY
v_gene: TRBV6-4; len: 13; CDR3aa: ASSDVARGEDTQY
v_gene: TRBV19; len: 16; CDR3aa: ASSIGWPAGKSYNEQF
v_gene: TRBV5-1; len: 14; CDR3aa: ASSHPPGLASSEQY
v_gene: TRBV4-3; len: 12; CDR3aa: ASSLFAGADIQY
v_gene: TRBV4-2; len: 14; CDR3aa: ASSNPHVGSEEKLF
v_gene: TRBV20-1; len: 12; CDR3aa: SATNYGGLYEQY
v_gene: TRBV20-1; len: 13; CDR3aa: SARQQATLNSPLH